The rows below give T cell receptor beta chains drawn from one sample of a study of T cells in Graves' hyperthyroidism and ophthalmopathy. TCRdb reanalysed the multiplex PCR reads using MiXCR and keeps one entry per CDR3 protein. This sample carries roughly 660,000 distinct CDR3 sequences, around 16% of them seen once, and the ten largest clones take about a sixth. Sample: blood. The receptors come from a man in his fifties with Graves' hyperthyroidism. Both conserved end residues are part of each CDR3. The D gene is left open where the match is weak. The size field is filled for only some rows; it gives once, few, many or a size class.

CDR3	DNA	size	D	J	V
CASSPGRQETQYF	TGTGCCAGCTCACCTGGCAGACAAGAGACCCAGTACTTC	many	.	TRBJ2-5	TRBV18
CAWKNGRGTTYNSPLHF	TGTGCCTGGAAAAACGGGCGGGGTACGACCTATAATTCACCCCTCCACTTT	many	.	TRBJ1-6	TRBV30
CASSQVPKRTGELFF	TGCGCCAGCAGCCAAGTTCCCAAGAGGACCGGGGAGCTGTTTTTT	.	.	TRBJ2-2	TRBV4-1
CASSDTRGVDSGANVLTF	TGTGCCAGCAGCGATACCAGGGGGGTCGACTCTGGGGCCAACGTCCTGACTTTC	.	.	TRBJ2-6	TRBV7-9
CASSQDPRGYLPDTQYF	TGTGCCAGCAGCCAAGATCCCAGGGGATATTTACCAGATACGCAGTATTTT	.	.	TRBJ2-3	TRBV3-1
CASSDVSSSYNEQFF	TGTGCCAGCAGTGACGTCTCGAGCTCCTACAATGAGCAGTTCTTC	.	.	TRBJ2-1	TRBV25-1
CAINERLAGGPSTDTQYF	TGTGCCATCAATGAGCGGCTAGCGGGAGGGCCAAGCACAGATACGCAGTATTTT	few	TRBD2	TRBJ2-3	TRBV10-3
CSVEKLRSGRASDTQYF	TGCAGCGTTGAAAAGTTGAGAAGCGGGAGGGCCTCGGATACGCAGTATTTT	.	TRBD2	TRBJ2-3	TRBV29-1
CASSEGGYGANVLTF	TGTGCCAGCAGTGAAGGGGGGTATGGGGCCAACGTCCTGACTTTC	few	.	TRBJ2-6	TRBV6-1
CASSPGGEAPYPNTEAFF	TGTGCCAGCAGTCCAGGGGGGGAGGCGCCTTACCCGAACACTGAAGCTTTCTTT	many	TRBD1	TRBJ1-1	TRBV12-3/TRBV12-4
CASSLVIWEGPTDTQYF	TGTGCCAGCAGCTTAGTAATCTGGGAGGGCCCCACAGATACGCAGTATTTT	few	TRBD2	TRBJ2-3	TRBV7-9
CASSEDSSGTVTQYF	TGCGCCAGCAGTGAGGACTCTTCGGGAACTGTGACCCAGTACTTC	many	.	TRBJ2-5	TRBV10-1
CSATGTVTGELFF	TGCAGTGCTACGGGGACAGTCACCGGGGAGCTGTTTTTT	.	TRBD1	TRBJ2-2	TRBV20-1
CASSQGSGYTF	TGTGCCAGCAGCCAAGGCTCGGGCTACACCTTC	many	.	TRBJ1-2	TRBV3-1
CSARLLAANTGELFF	TGCAGTGCTAGACTACTAGCGGCGAACACCGGGGAGCTGTTTTTT	few	TRBD2	TRBJ2-2	TRBV20-1
CASQGSGEQYF	TGTGCCAGTCAGGGTTCGGGCGAGCAGTACTTC	many	.	TRBJ2-7	TRBV28
CSADRQGAPGELFF	TGCAGCGCTGACCGACAGGGGGCCCCCGGGGAGCTGTTTTTT	.	TRBD1	TRBJ2-2	TRBV29-1
CASSYSGLAGGDEQFF	TGTGCCAGCAGTTACTCGGGACTAGCGGGAGGTGATGAGCAGTTCTTC	.	TRBD2	TRBJ2-1	TRBV6-5
CASSLSSSGRAVYEQYF	TGTGCCAGCAGTTTATCCTCTAGCGGGAGGGCCGTTTACGAGCAGTACTTC	many	TRBD2	TRBJ2-7	TRBV28
CASSPEYSDTEAFF	TGTGCCAGCAGCCCGGAATACAGCGACACTGAAGCTTTCTTT	few	.	TRBJ1-1	TRBV7-9
CASSLAANGYTF	TGTGCCAGCAGCCTCGCGGCCAATGGCTACACCTTC	many	.	TRBJ1-2	TRBV11-2
CAINGDSQETQYF	TGTGCCATCAATGGTGACTCTCAAGAGACCCAGTACTTC	few	.	TRBJ2-5	TRBV10-3
CASSLALTGGNTGELFF	TGTGCCAGCAGCTTAGCCCTCACAGGGGGAAACACCGGGGAGCTGTTTTTT	.	TRBD1	TRBJ2-2	TRBV11-2
CASSPGTSGIWNEQFF	TGTGCCAGCAGTCCAGGGACTAGCGGCATTTGGAATGAGCAGTTCTTC	many	TRBD2	TRBJ2-1	TRBV9
CAWSEHRDLQQYF	TGTGCCTGGAGTGAGCACCGGGACCTACAGCAGTATTTT	.	.	TRBJ2-3	TRBV30
CASSLRTPYNEQFF	TGTGCCAGCAGTTTACGGACACCATACAATGAGCAGTTCTTC	many	.	TRBJ2-1	TRBV28
CASSQVISGASTDTQYF	TGCGCCAGCAGCCAAGTTATTAGCGGGGCCTCCACAGATACGCAGTATTTT	once	TRBD2	TRBJ2-3	TRBV4-1
CASSYRTSGRTDTQYF	TGTGCCAGCAGTTACCGGACTAGCGGGAGAACAGATACGCAGTATTTT	few	TRBD2	TRBJ2-3	TRBV6-6
CSARAVTGDQPQHF	TGCAGTGCTAGAGCCGTGACAGGGGATCAGCCCCAGCATTTT	.	TRBD1	TRBJ1-5	TRBV20-1
CASSLGQAYNEKLFF	TGTGCCAGCAGCTTAGGACAGGCCTATAATGAAAAACTGTTTTTT	.	.	TRBJ1-4	TRBV13
CASSSWPQGERQPQHF	TGTGCCAGCAGCTCCTGGCCACAGGGGGAAAGGCAGCCCCAGCATTTT	once	TRBD1	TRBJ1-5	TRBV7-9
CASSDGNQPQHF	TGTGCCAGCAGTGATGGAAATCAGCCCCAGCATTTT	many	.	TRBJ1-5	TRBV2
CASSQTGTSADEQFF	TGTGCCAGCAGTCAAACCGGGACTAGCGCCGATGAGCAGTTCTTC	.	TRBD2	TRBJ2-1	TRBV28
CASSSDGGNQPQHF	TGTGCCAGCAGTTCGGACGGGGGCAATCAGCCCCAGCATTTT	few	.	TRBJ1-5	TRBV12-3/TRBV12-4
CASSYSGLAGGSEQFF	TGTGCCAGCAGTTATAGCGGACTAGCGGGAGGGAGTGAGCAGTTCTTC	few	TRBD2	TRBJ2-1	TRBV6-2/TRBV6-3
CASSGGLWIDEQFF	TGCGCCAGCAGTGGGGGGCTATGGATCGATGAGCAGTTCTTC	few	.	TRBJ2-1	TRBV10-1
CASSISHFGGQNYGYTF	TGTGCCAGTAGTATCTCGCACTTCGGGGGACAGAACTATGGCTACACCTTC	many	TRBD1	TRBJ1-2	TRBV19
CSAPRTDGYTF	TGCAGTGCTCCCCGGACAGATGGCTACACCTTC	.	.	TRBJ1-2	TRBV20-1
CASTKTIGARDTEAFF	TGTGCCAGCACCAAAACCATCGGGGCGCGGGACACTGAAGCTTTCTTT	.	.	TRBJ1-1	TRBV28
CASSLQGGLGVTEAFF	TGTGCCAGCAGTCTACAGGGTGGTCTAGGGGTTACTGAAGCTTTCTTT	many	.	TRBJ1-1	TRBV28
CASSYYGLETEAFF	TGTGCCAGCAGTTACTATGGGCTCGAAACTGAAGCTTTCTTT	few	.	TRBJ1-1	TRBV6-5
CATRGGQETQYF	TGTGCCACCAGGGGGGGGCAAGAGACCCAGTACTTC	many	.	TRBJ2-5	TRBV10-3
CASSADLWENSPLHF	TGCGCCAGCAGCGCGGACCTATGGGAGAATTCACCCCTCCACTTT	many	.	TRBJ1-6	TRBV5-1
CASSSNRDRDYGYTF	TGTGCCAGCAGCTCTAATAGGGACAGGGACTATGGCTACACCTTC	many	TRBD1	TRBJ1-2	TRBV6-2/TRBV6-3
CASSLESENNSPLHF	TGCGCCAGCAGCTTGGAATCAGAAAATAATTCACCCCTCCACTTT	few	.	TRBJ1-6	TRBV5-1
CATQDSDRFSYNEQFF	TGTGCCACCCAAGATTCGGACAGATTCTCCTACAATGAGCAGTTCTTC	many	.	TRBJ2-1	TRBV24-1
CASSLLEGNEQFF	TGTGCCAGCAGTTTATTGGAGGGGAATGAGCAGTTCTTC	many	.	TRBJ2-1	TRBV27
CASSSRRTDNEQFF	TGTGCCAGCAGTAGCCGGCGGACTGACAATGAGCAGTTCTTC	.	.	TRBJ2-1	TRBV12-3/TRBV12-4
CASSLQISNEQFF	TGTGCCAGCAGTTTGCAGATCTCCAATGAGCAGTTCTTC	many	.	TRBJ2-1	TRBV12-3/TRBV12-4